This TCR beta chain was identified during a study of blood T cell repertoires in COVID-19. Study overall: Italy, Spain and the United States were the sources of the convalescent and acute COVID-19 samples. PBMCs, B-cell-depleted T cells, or T cells provided the cDNA or gDNA that made up the material.

This clone appeared a few times. Original processing methods: Amplification of reference gene primers was used by the study to estimate nucleated cell counts. Profiling relied on immunoSEQ multiplex PCR, and the TCRdb table lists in-frame clones only, not all of them. That table is the source of V, J and clone size, and D and trimming were worked out from the DNA. The data show some 160,000 clones, under 80% seen once. Sequenced: peripheral blood. This TCR came from a man aged 60 to 75 with acute or convalescent COVID-19.

The CDR3, as DNA: TGTGCCAGCAGTTTATATCAGGGGGCGGGGAATGAGCAGTTCTTC. This encodes CASSLYQGAGNEQFF. This chain connects TRBV28 to TRBJ2-1; 8 bases match TRBD1. This CDR3 has 15 residues. The V and J ends lost 1 base and 7 bases, in that order; junction bases with no gene match: 6. CDR1 is MDHEN and CDR2 is SYDVKM in the germline V gene.